The 9 T cell receptor beta chains reported below all come from one sample, sequenced in a study of T cells expressing NK-cell markers. TCRdb re-called the 5' RACE reads and shows each CDR3 protein once, DNA omitted. Its listing shows roughly 450,000 distinct CDR3 sequences. The sample consisted of blood T cells: a sorted CD56 or NKG2C T cell subset, CD4+ or CD8+ T cells, or bulk PBMC T cells (not recorded which). These receptors were taken from a woman aged 45 to 65 in good health.

The chain employs TRBV6-6 and TRBJ1-2; TCRdb lists TRBD1, though no DNA is available to test this call. Germline V gene lookup returns CDR1 MNHNY and CDR2 SVGAGI (reference sequence). There are 11 residues in the CDR3. This CDR3 is CASIRGSGYTF.

The V and J genes are TRBV12-3 or TRBV12-4 and TRBJ2-3; lacking DNA, the TRBD1 call made by TCRdb goes unchecked. CDR3 length: 14 residues. This chain's CDR3 is CASSLNRVLDTQYF.

The rearrangement links TRBV12-3 or TRBV12-4 to TRBJ1-5. The CDR3 spans 17 residues. The CDR3 loop reads CASSLGGSAVFGQPQHF.

This chain connects TRBV5-8 to TRBJ1-5. CDR1 is SGHTS, CDR2 YDEGEE, per germline. The CDR3 is made up of 13 amino acids. The CDR3 region is CASSLALAQPQHF.

The V gene is TRBV20-1, the J gene TRBJ1-3; the D gene TCRdb calls, TRBD1, cannot be checked with no DNA. The CDR3 sequence is 14 residues long. Germline CDR1 and CDR2: DFQATT and SNEGSKA (reference sequence). The CDR3 region is CSARDEGTGNTIYF.

V and J are TRBV27 and TRBJ2-1; TCRdb calls TRBD2, which cannot be checked without DNA. The CDR3 sequence is 15 residues long. The germline gives CDR1 MNHEY, CDR2 SMNVEV (reference sequence). The CDR3 loop reads CASSRLAGRGDEQFF.

The J gene is TRBJ1-1, the V gene TRBV5-1; TCRdb's D call of TRBD1 is untestable without DNA. Germline lookup yields CDR1 SGHRS and CDR2 YFSETQ. The CDR3 length is 18 residues. CDR3 region: CASSLKTEGSRAQTEAFF.

The genes are TRBV6-1 and TRBJ1-1. CDR3 length: 12 residues. Germline loops: CDR1 MNHNS, CDR2 SASEGT. The CDR3 is CASSTTTLEAFF.

The chain links TRBV5-5 to TRBJ1-5; lacking DNA, the TRBD1 call made by TCRdb goes unchecked. From germline, CDR1 is SGHKS and CDR2 YYEKEE (reference sequence). There are 15 residues in the CDR3. This CDR3 is CASSLVGTANQPQHF.